A selection of T cell receptor beta chains follows, all from one sample in a study of cytomegalovirus exposure and HLA in healthy donors. This table comes from immunoSEQ multiplex PCR, and its TCRdb copy is limited to in-frame clones, with some not included. This sample has tens of thousands of clones, with roughly 84% found just once. Sample: PBMCs. The source is a woman aged 18-35 years in good health and CMV-seropositive. Both conserved end residues are part of each CDR3. Each record gives: D gene, J gene, V gene, clone size, CDR3 protein, CDR3 DNA. A D gene is named only where the DNA matches it firmly. Rows may omit the clone size; those that give it use once, few, many or a size class.

-	TRBJ1-2	TRBV14	-	CASSQIRTGPYTF	TGTGCCAGCAGCCAAATTCGTACAGGGCCCTACACCTTC
TRBD1	TRBJ1-2	TRBV28	-	CASSVTGGPLNYGYTF	TGTGCCAGCAGTGTAACAGGGGGTCCCCTCAACTATGGCTACACCTTC
-	TRBJ1-4	TRBV30	-	CAWRGRGGEKLFF	TGTGCCTGGAGAGGCAGGGGAGGGGAAAAACTGTTTTTT
-	TRBJ2-7	TRBV9	-	CASSVAAGTRSYEQYF	TGTGCCAGCAGCGTAGCGGCAGGCACCCGCTCCTACGAGCAGTACTTC
-	TRBJ1-5	TRBV5-6	once	CASSLAGFNQPQHF	TGTGCCAGCAGCTTGGCAGGTTTTAATCAGCCCCAGCATTTT
-	TRBJ1-1	TRBV6-6	-	CASSYSSQGRTEAFF	TGTGCCAGCAGTTACTCGTCACAGGGAAGGACTGAAGCTTTCTTT
TRBD1	TRBJ2-2	TRBV6-1	-	CASRVWDSDTGELFF	TGTGCCAGCAGGGTTTGGGACAGCGACACCGGGGAGCTGTTTTTT
TRBD1	TRBJ1-2	TRBV4-3	-	CASSLHGTGGRGYTF	TGCGCCAGCAGCCTTCACGGGACAGGGGGACGGGGCTACACCTTC
-	TRBJ2-3	TRBV10-3	-	CAISESNGEDTQYF	TGTGCCATCAGTGAGTCGAACGGGGAGGATACGCAGTATTTT
TRBD1	TRBJ2-1	TRBV6-1	few	CASSDGTANYNEQFF	TGTGCCAGCAGTGATGGGACAGCCAACTACAATGAGCAGTTCTTC
-	TRBJ1-1	TRBV27	-	CASSLRTMNTEAFF	TGTGCCAGCAGCCTCAGAACCATGAACACTGAAGCTTTCTTT
-	TRBJ1-1	TRBV5-6	-	CASSLTTNSEAFF	TGTGCCAGCAGCTTAACAACGAACAGTGAAGCTTTCTTT
TRBD1	TRBJ1-3	TRBV7-9	-	CASSPQTGVERRPGNTIYF	TGTGCCAGCAGTCCGCAGACAGGGGTCGAACGACGGCCTGGAAACACCATATATTTT
-	TRBJ2-1	TRBV7-9	-	CASSLEGGSYNEQFF	TGTGCCAGCAGCTTAGAAGGGGGCTCCTACAATGAGCAGTTCTTC
TRBD1	TRBJ2-4	TRBV7-9	-	CASSLRTGGAKNIQYF	TGTGCCAGCAGCTTAAGGACAGGGGGAGCCAAAAACATTCAGTACTTC
TRBD1	TRBJ2-3	TRBV27	-	CASSYGQGPASTDTQYF	TGTGCCAGCAGTTATGGACAGGGGCCAGCCAGCACAGATACGCAGTATTTT
-	TRBJ1-6	TRBV9	-	CASGEALAPLHF	TGTGCCAGCGGGGAGGCTCTGGCACCCCTCCACTTT
-	TRBJ2-7	TRBV7-8	-	CASSSSGGVYEQYF	TGTGCCAGCAGCTCATCCGGGGGAGTCTACGAGCAGTACTTC
TRBD1	TRBJ1-5	TRBV18	-	CASSRQSTGGDQPQHF	TGTGCCAGCTCGCGGCAGTCGACAGGGGGGGACCAGCCCCAGCATTTT
-	TRBJ2-3	TRBV27	few	CASSLSGTLSTDTQYF	TGTGCCAGCAGTCTCTCAGGGACACTAAGCACAGATACGCAGTATTTT
TRBD1	TRBJ2-7	TRBV6-5	few	CASTPGQGGYEQYF	TGTGCCAGCACTCCGGGACAGGGCGGCTACGAGCAGTACTTC
-	TRBJ1-5	TRBV29-1	-	CSVSSETAEQPQHF	TGCAGCGTGTCGTCGGAGACCGCGGAGCAGCCCCAGCATTTT
TRBD1	TRBJ2-7	TRBV6-1	-	CASRNDRDYEQYF	TGTGCCAGCAGGAACGACAGGGACTACGAGCAGTACTTC
TRBD1	TRBJ1-2	TRBV18	-	CASSPAADTGGFGYGYTF	TGTGCCAGCTCACCGGCGGCTGATACAGGGGGCTTTGGTTATGGCTACACCTTC
-	TRBJ1-2	TRBV27	-	CASSWTYRDYGYTF	TGTGCCAGCAGTTGGACCTACAGGGACTATGGCTACACCTTC
TRBD1	TRBJ2-7	TRBV30	-	CAWSVGTVSYEQYF	TGTGCCTGGAGTGTAGGGACAGTCTCCTACGAGCAGTACTTC
-	TRBJ2-2	TRBV2	-	CASSGQGTNTGELFF	TGTGCCAGCAGTGGGCAGGGTACGAACACCGGGGAGCTGTTTTTT
TRBD1	TRBJ1-5	TRBV25-1	few	CASSRQGNQPQHF	TGTGCCAGCAGTAGACAGGGGAATCAGCCCCAGCATTTT
-	TRBJ1-5	TRBV5-1	-	CASSPGQNSNQPQHF	TGCGCCAGCAGCCCCGGACAGAATAGCAATCAGCCCCAGCATTTT
TRBD1	TRBJ2-7	TRBV14	-	CASSPTGTGGVEQYF	TGTGCCAGCAGCCCAACCGGGACAGGGGGTGTGGAGCAGTACTTC
TRBD2	TRBJ2-1	TRBV30	-	CAWGRRGAFYNEQFF	TGTGCCTGGGGACGGCGGGGGGCTTTCTACAATGAGCAGTTCTTC
-	TRBJ2-5	TRBV6-6	-	CASSYSLAEETQYF	TGTGCCAGCAGTTACTCTTTGGCGGAAGAGACCCAGTACTTC
-	TRBJ2-3	TRBV2	-	CASSWSRVLGTDTQYF	TGTGCCAGCTCGTGGAGCAGGGTGCTCGGCACAGATACGCAGTATTTT
-	TRBJ2-7	TRBV2	-	CASSGQSGGIDEQYF	TGTGCCAGCAGTGGCCAGAGTGGAGGGATTGACGAGCAGTACTTC
TRBD1	TRBJ1-2	TRBV7-2	-	CASSPKNRGRKGYTF	TGTGCCAGCAGCCCAAAGAACAGGGGGCGCAAAGGCTACACCTTC
TRBD1	TRBJ2-7	TRBV4-1	once	CASSQDSAGGAYEQYF	TGCGCCAGCAGCCAAGATAGCGCAGGGGGAGCCTACGAGCAGTACTTC
-	TRBJ2-5	TRBV5-5	-	CASSLRRDQETQYF	TGTGCCAGCAGCTTGCGCAGGGACCAAGAGACCCAGTACTTC
-	TRBJ1-6	TRBV18	-	CASSPRTEQPTLHF	TGTGCCAGCTCACCACGGACAGAGCAACCAACCCTCCACTTT
-	TRBJ1-6	TRBV30	once	CAWDPGDLLHF	TGTGCCTGGGACCCGGGGGATCTACTCCACTTT
TRBD1	TRBJ1-1	TRBV5-1	-	CATRQGARSEAFF	TGCGCCACCCGGCAGGGGGCTCGGAGTGAAGCTTTCTTT
-	TRBJ1-2	TRBV5-1	-	CASGEGDGYTF	TGCGCCAGCGGGGAGGGGGACGGCTACACCTTC
-	TRBJ2-2	TRBV5-8	-	CASRLRDTGELFF	TGTGCCAGCAGACTTCGGGACACCGGGGAGCTGTTTTTT
-	TRBJ2-1	TRBV5-1	-	CASSGGGEYNEQFF	TGCGCCAGCAGCGGAGGGGGCGAATACAATGAGCAGTTCTTC
TRBD1	TRBJ1-4	TRBV4-2	-	CASSHPDRGYEKLFF	TGTGCCAGCAGTCACCCGGACAGGGGGTATGAAAAACTGTTTTTT